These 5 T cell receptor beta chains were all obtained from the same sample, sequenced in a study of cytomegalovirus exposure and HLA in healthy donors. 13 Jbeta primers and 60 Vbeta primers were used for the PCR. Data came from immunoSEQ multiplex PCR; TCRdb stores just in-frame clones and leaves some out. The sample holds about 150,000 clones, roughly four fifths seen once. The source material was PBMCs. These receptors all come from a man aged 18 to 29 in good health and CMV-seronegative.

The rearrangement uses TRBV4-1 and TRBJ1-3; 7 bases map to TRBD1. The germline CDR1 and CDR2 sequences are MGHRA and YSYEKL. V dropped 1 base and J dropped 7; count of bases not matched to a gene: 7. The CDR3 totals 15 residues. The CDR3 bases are TGCGCCAGCAGCCAAGTGGTGACAGGGCGGAACACCATATATTTT. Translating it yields CASSQVVTGRNTIYF.

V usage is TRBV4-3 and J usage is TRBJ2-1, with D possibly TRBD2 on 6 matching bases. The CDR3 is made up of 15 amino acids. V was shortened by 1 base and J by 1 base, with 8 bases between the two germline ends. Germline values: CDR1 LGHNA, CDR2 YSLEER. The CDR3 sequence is CASSQGGTSYNEQFF. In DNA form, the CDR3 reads TGCGCCAGCAGCCAAGGGGGGACTTCCTACAATGAGCAGTTCTTC.

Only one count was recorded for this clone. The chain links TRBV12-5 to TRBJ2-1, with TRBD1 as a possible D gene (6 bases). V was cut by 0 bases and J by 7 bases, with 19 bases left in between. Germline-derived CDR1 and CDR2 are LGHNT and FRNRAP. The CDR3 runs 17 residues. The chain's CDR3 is CASGLVYNRERWNEQFF. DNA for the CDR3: TGTGCTAGTGGTTTGGTTTATAACAGGGAGAGGTGGAATGAGCAGTTCTTC.

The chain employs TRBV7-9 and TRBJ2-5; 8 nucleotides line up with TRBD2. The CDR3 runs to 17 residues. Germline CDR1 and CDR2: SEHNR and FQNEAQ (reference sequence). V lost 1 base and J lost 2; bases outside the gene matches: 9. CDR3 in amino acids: CASSLGYGGAEQETQYF. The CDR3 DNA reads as TGTGCCAGCAGCTTAGGGTACGGGGGGGCCGAGCAAGAGACCCAGTACTTC.

CDR3 DNA sequence: TGTGCCAGCAGTTCGGGGTCCCGCCATTATGGCTACACCTTC. It yields the protein CASSSGSRHYGYTF. This chain connects TRBV7-2 to TRBJ1-2; D unclear. Trimming removed 6 bases at V and 5 bases at J, with 16 bases between. CDR1 and CDR2 (germline): SGHTA, FQGNSA. This CDR3 spans 14 amino acids. Together with reference TRBV7-2 and TRBJ1-2, the CDR3 gives the full variable domain: GAGVSQSPSNKVTEKGKDVELRCDPISGHTALYWYRQSLGQGLEFLIYFQGNSAPDKSGLPSDRFSAERTGGSVSTLTIQRTQQEDSAVYLCASSSGSRHYGYTFGSGTRLTVV.